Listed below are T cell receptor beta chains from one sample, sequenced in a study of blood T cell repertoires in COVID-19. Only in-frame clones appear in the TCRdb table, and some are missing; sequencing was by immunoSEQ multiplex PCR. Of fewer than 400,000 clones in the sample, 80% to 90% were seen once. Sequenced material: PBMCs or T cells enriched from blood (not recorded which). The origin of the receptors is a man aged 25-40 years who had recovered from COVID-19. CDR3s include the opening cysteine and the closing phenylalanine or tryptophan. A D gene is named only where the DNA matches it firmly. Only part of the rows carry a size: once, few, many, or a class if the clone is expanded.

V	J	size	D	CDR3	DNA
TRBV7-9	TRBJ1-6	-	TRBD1	CASSLRGQNSPLHF	TGTGCCAGCTCTTTGAGGGGGCAGAATTCACCCCTCCACTTT
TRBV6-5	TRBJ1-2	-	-	CASSRTGQNNYGYTF	TGTGCCAGCAGTAGAACAGGACAGAATAACTATGGCTACACCTTC
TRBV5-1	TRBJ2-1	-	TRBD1	CASSLEGAIYNEQFF	TGCGCCAGCAGCTTGGAGGGGGCCATCTACAATGAGCAGTTCTTC
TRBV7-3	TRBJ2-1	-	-	CASSLRVSSYNEQFF	TGTGCCAGCAGCCTCCGGGTTAGCTCCTACAATGAGCAGTTCTTC
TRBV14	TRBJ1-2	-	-	CASSQEWQGPFTF	TGTGCCAGCAGCCAAGAATGGCAGGGGCCCTTCACCTTC
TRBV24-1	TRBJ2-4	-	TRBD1	CATSDLGQGAAQYF	TGTGCCACCAGTGATTTGGGACAGGGGGCGGCCCAGTACTTC
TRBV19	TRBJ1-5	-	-	CASSISRGSNQPQHF	TGTGCCAGTAGTATTTCTCGGGGGAGCAATCAGCCCCAGCATTTT
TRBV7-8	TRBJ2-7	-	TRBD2	CASSKTSGGASSYEQYF	TGTGCCAGCAGCAAGACTAGCGGGGGGGCGAGCTCCTACGAGCAGTACTTC
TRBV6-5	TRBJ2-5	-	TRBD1	CASSYYGDRRETQYF	TGTGCCAGCAGTTACTACGGGGACAGGCGAGAGACCCAGTACTTC
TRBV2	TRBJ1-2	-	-	CASSGGHNYGYTF	TGTGCCAGCAGTGGAGGACACAACTATGGCTACACCTTC
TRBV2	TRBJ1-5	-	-	CASSDAGRTESWAQHF	TGTGCCAGCAGTGATGCAGGGAGGACCGAATCTTGGGCCCAGCATTTT
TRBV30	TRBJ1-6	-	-	CAWDVGQYSSPLHF	TGTGCCTGGGACGTAGGACAGTACTCTTCACCCCTCCACTTT
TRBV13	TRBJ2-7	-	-	CASSLGPAGEQYF	TGTGCCAGCAGCTTAGGCCCAGCCGGGGAGCAGTACTTC
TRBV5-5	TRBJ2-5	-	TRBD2	CASSLAGSGAIQETQYF	TGTGCCAGCAGCTTGGCCGGCAGCGGGGCTATCCAAGAGACCCAGTACTTC
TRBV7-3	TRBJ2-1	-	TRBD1	CASSPDRGAYNEQFF	TGTGCCAGCAGCCCAGACAGGGGCGCCTACAATGAGCAGTTCTTC
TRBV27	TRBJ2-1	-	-	CASSPGGTLYNEQFF	TGTGCCAGCAGTCCCGGGGGGACACTGTACAATGAGCAGTTCTTC
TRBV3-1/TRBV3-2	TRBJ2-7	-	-	CASSIFPYEQYF	TGTGCCAGCAGCATCTTCCCCTACGAGCAGTACTTC
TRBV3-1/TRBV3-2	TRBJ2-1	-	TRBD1	CASSPTGWGDEQFF	TGTGCCAGCAGCCCGACAGGGTGGGGCGATGAGCAGTTCTTC
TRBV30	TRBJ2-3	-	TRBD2	CAWSYGTSPEYF	TGTGCCTGGAGTTACGGGACTAGCCCAGAGTATTTT
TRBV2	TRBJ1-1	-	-	CATTEGEAFF	TGTGCCACCACGGAGGGTGAAGCTTTCTTT
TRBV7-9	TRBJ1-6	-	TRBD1	CASSLTPGQGNSPLHF	TGTGCCAGCAGCTTGACACCAGGACAGGGTAATTCACCCCTCCACTTT
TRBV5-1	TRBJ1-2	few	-	CASSLTEPALLGYTF	TGCGCCAGCAGCTTGACAGAGCCTGCCTTGCTTGGCTACACCTTC
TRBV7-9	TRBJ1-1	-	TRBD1	CASSPPQGANTEAFF	TGTGCCAGCAGTCCACCCCAGGGGGCGAACACTGAAGCTTTCTTT
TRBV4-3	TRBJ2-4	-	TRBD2	CASSQVAGVLDIQYF	TGCGCCAGCAGCCAAGTGGCGGGGGTTTTAGACATTCAGTACTTC
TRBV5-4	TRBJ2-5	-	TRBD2	CASSSATSGQETQYF	TGTGCCAGCAGCTCGGCGACTAGCGGGCAAGAGACCCAGTACTTC
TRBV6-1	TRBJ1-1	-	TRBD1	CASSASLQGAGNTEAFF	TGTGCCAGCAGTGCCAGCCTACAGGGGGCCGGGAACACTGAAGCTTTCTTT
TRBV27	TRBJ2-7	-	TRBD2	CASSKVSGGLREQYF	TGTGCCAGTAGTAAGGTTAGCGGGGGTTTGCGCGAGCAGTACTTC
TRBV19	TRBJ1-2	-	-	CASSIQEGPYGYTF	TGTGCCAGTAGTATTCAGGAGGGACCTTATGGCTACACCTTC
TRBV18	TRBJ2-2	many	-	CASSDPVRRVTGELFF	TGTGCCAGCTCGGACCCGGTCCGGAGGGTCACCGGGGAGCTGTTTTTT
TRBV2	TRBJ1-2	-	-	CASSPGRGYGYTF	TGTGCCAGCAGTCCGGGGAGAGGCTATGGCTACACCTTC
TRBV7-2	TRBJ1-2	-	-	CASSFAGVEGYTF	TGTGCCAGCAGCTTTGCAGGGGTTGAGGGCTACACCTTC
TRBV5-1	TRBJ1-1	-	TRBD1	CASSPGQGSSEAFF	TGCGCCAGCAGCCCAGGACAGGGGTCCTCTGAAGCTTTCTTT
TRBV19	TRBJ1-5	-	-	CASSMGPDQPQHF	TGTGCCAGTAGTATGGGCCCGGATCAGCCCCAGCATTTT
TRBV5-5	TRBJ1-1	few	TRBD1	CASSNRGLTEAFF	TGTGCCAGCAGTAACAGGGGGCTCACTGAAGCTTTCTTT
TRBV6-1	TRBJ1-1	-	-	CASSELSVNTEAFF	TGTGCCAGCAGTGAATTGTCTGTGAACACTGAAGCTTTCTTT
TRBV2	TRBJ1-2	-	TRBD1	CASNLGRDRGFGYTF	TGTGCCAGCAACCTAGGCCGGGACAGGGGGTTTGGCTACACCTTC
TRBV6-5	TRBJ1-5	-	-	CASSYSSLQGNQPQHF	TGTGCCAGCAGTTACTCGTCCCTCCAGGGGAATCAGCCCCAGCATTTT
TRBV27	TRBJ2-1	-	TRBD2	CASKLAGIYNEQFF	TGTGCCAGCAAACTAGCGGGGATCTACAATGAGCAGTTCTTC
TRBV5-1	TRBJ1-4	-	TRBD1	CASSQSGGWGEKLFF	TGCGCCAGCAGCCAGTCAGGGGGCTGGGGTGAAAAACTGTTTTTT
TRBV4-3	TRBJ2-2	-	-	CASSQEVQQGPGELFF	TGCGCCAGCAGCCAAGAAGTACAACAGGGACCCGGGGAGCTGTTTTTT
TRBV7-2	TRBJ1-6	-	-	CASSLGVASVRSPLHF	TGTGCCAGCAGCTTAGGAGTCGCTTCGGTGCGTTCACCCCTCCACTTT
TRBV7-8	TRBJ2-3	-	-	CASSLGGENTQYF	TGTGCCAGCAGCTTAGGGGGAGAGAATACGCAGTATTTT
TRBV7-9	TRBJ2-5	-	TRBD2	CASTLAGGKETQYF	TGTGCCAGCACCCTAGCGGGGGGGAAAGAGACCCAGTACTTC
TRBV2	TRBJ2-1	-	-	CASSRQSNNEQFF	TGTGCCAGCAGTCGACAGTCAAACAATGAGCAGTTCTTC
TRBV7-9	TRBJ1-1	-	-	CASSPTGTPNTEAFF	TGTGCCAGCAGCCCGACCGGGACACCGAACACTGAAGCTTTCTTT
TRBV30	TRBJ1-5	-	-	CAWSVTYGQPQHF	TGTGCCTGGAGTGTGACATACGGCCAGCCCCAGCATTTT
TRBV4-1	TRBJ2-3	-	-	CASSQDWVLGTDTQYF	TGCGCCAGCAGCCAAGATTGGGTTCTAGGCACAGATACGCAGTATTTT
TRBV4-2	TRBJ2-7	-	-	CASSQERYEQYF	TGTGCCAGCAGCCAAGAGCGGTACGAGCAGTACTTC
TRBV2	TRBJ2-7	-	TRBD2	CASRTSGVYEQYF	TGTGCCAGTAGGACTAGCGGGGTCTACGAGCAGTACTTC
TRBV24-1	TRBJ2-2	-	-	CATSDMTPKVSGELFF	TGTGCCACCAGTGACATGACACCCAAGGTATCCGGGGAGCTGTTTTTT
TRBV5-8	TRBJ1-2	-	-	CASSLRGVIGGYTF	TGTGCCAGCAGCTTGCGGGGGGTTATCGGTGGCTACACCTTC
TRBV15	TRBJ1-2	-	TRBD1	CATPPDRVNYGYTF	TGTGCCACCCCGCCGGACAGGGTGAACTATGGCTACACCTTC
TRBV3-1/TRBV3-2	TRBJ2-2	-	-	CASSQGRAGELFF	TGTGCCAGCAGCCAAGGTCGGGCCGGGGAGCTGTTTTTT
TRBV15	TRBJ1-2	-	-	CATRDTTNYGYTF	TGTGCCACCAGAGACACAACTAACTATGGCTACACCTTC
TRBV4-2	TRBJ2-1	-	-	CASSQDHSFYNEQFF	TGTGCCAGCAGCCAAGATCACAGTTTCTACAATGAGCAGTTCTTC
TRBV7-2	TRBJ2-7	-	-	CASSLARGGGFYEQYF	TGTGCCAGCAGCTTAGCCCGGGGAGGGGGTTTTTACGAGCAGTACTTC
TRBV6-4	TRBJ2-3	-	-	CASSARSTDTQYF	TGTGCCAGCAGTGCTCGTAGCACAGATACGCAGTATTTT